The 29 T cell receptor beta chains presented below share a single source sample, sequenced in a study of siplizumab effects on memory and regulatory T cells. Only in-frame clones appear in the TCRdb table, and some are missing; sequencing was by immunoSEQ multiplex PCR. Of around 61,000 clones in the sample, about 98% are singletons; the top ten hold around 0.99%. Sequenced input: naive CD8+ T cells sorted from blood. The receptors derive from a human donor in good health.

The gene calls are TRBV19 and TRBJ2-3; D might be TRBD1 (5 bases). CDR3 length: 15 amino acids. From germline, CDR1 is LNHDA and CDR2 SQIVND (reference sequence). Deletions cut 0 bases from V and 2 bases from J, with 9 bases between. The CDR3 is CASSIEGRSTDTQYF. The DNA for the CDR3 is TGTGCCAGTAGTATAGAGGGGCGATCCACAGATACGCAGTATTTT.

The rearrangement uses TRBV4-3 and TRBJ2-3, with no clear D. The CDR3 covers 16 residues. V lost 0 bases, J lost 0 bases, and 10 bases lay in between. Germline lookup yields CDR1 LGHNA and CDR2 YSLEER. The DNA of the CDR3 is TGCGCCAGCAGCCAAGATGCACAGTCCAGCACAGATACGCAGTATTTT. Protein: CASSQDAQSSTDTQYF.

The chain has TRBV15 and TRBJ2-1; TRBD2 agrees at 9 bases. The germline CDR1 and CDR2 sequences are LNHNV and YYDKDF (reference sequence). V dropped 3 bases and J dropped 2; count of bases not matched to a gene: 5. The CDR3 spans 16 residues. CDR3 in amino acids: CATSSSGRRPYNEQFF. As DNA, the CDR3 is TGTGCCACCAGCAGTAGCGGGAGAAGGCCCTACAATGAGCAGTTCTTC. Full variable domain (rest looked up from reference TRBV15 and TRBJ2-1): DAMVIQNPRYQVTQFGKPVTLSCSQTLNHNVMYWYQQKSSQAPKLLFHYYDKDFNNEADTPDNFQSRRPNTSFCFLDIRSPGLGDTAMYLCATSSSGRRPYNEQFFGPGTRLTVL.

V is TRBV2 and J is TRBJ1-4; D might be TRBD1 (5 bases). Germline V gene lookup returns CDR1 SNHLY and CDR2 FYNNEI. The CDR3 contains 11 residues. Trimming removed 5 bases from V and 14 bases from J, with 12 bases in between. Here the CDR3 DNA reads TGTGCCAGCAGTCTAGGCGGGGGGCTGTTTTTT. Its protein is CASSLGGGLFF.

This clone was recorded once. Here the CDR3 reads CASSIVVQDGNGYTF. The CDR3 DNA reads as TGTGCCAGTAGTATAGTAGTACAGGACGGAAATGGCTACACCTTC. The rearrangement links TRBV19 to TRBJ1-2, with TRBD1 as a possible D gene (5 bases). Germline CDR1 LNHDA, CDR2 SQIVND (reference sequence). The CDR3 sequence is 15 residues long. V lost 1 base and J 6 bases, leaving 15 bases between the germline ends. Drawing the rest from reference TRBV19 and TRBJ1-2, the complete variable domain is DGGITQSPKYLFRKEGQNVTLSCEQNLNHDAMYWYRQDPGQGLRLIYYSQIVNDFQKGDIAEGYSVSREKKESFPLTVTSAQKNPTAFYLCASSIVVQDGNGYTFGSGTRLTVV.

The chain carries TRBV7-6 and TRBJ2-5; 10 nucleotides agree with TRBD1. The DNA end favors TRBJ2-7, so the J call may be wrong. Germline loops: CDR1 SGHVS, CDR2 FNYEAQ. CDR3 length equals 13 residues. CDR3: CASSPGTGVEQYF. DNA for the CDR3: TGTGCCAGCAGCCCAGGGACAGGGGTCGAGCAGTACTTC.

This clone has just one count. The gene calls are TRBV9 and TRBJ2-5; no clear D. Germline CDR1 reads SGDLS; CDR2 reads YYNGEE. This CDR3 comprises 12 residues. V shed 3 bases and J shed 0 bases, with 3 bases lying between them. The CDR3 region has the DNA TGTGCCAGCAGCGCGAACCAAGAGACCCAGTACTTC. Translation gives CASSANQETQYF.

This chain's CDR3 is CASSQDRDGRYEQYF. CDR3 sequence (DNA): TGCGCCAGCAGCCAAGATCGGGACGGGCGGTACGAGCAGTACTTC. The chain joins TRBV4-3 to TRBJ2-7, with D perhaps being TRBD1 or TRBD2 (5 bases each). V lost 0 bases and J 4 bases, leaving 13 bases between the germline ends. Germline values: CDR1 LGHNA, CDR2 YSLEER. The CDR3 has 15 amino acids.

The chain has TRBV6-5 and TRBJ1-2; D possibly corresponds to TRBD1 (5 bases). Germline V gene sequence: CDR1 MNHEY, CDR2 SVGAGI. V lost 1 base to trimming and J lost 6 bases, with 12 bases between them. The CDR3 is made up of 14 amino acids. CDR3 bases: TGTGCCAGCAGTTACTGGGGGACGGAGGATGGCTACACCTTC. Its protein is CASSYWGTEDGYTF.

The CDR3 here is CASRGQGYGYTF. The CDR3, as DNA: TGTGCCAGCCGGGGACAGGGCTATGGCTACACCTTC. The chain couples TRBV6-6 to TRBJ1-2; 9 positions match TRBD1. Germline CDR1 and CDR2: MNHNY and SVGAGI (reference sequence). V trimming: 8 bases; J trimming: 4 bases; junction bases outside the gene matches: 2. The CDR3 has 12 residues.

The gene calls are TRBV5-4 and TRBJ2-3, with TRBD2 identical over 7 bases. V lost 4 bases and J lost 3; bases outside the gene matches: 11. Germline CDR1 and CDR2: SGHNT and YYREEE (reference sequence). This CDR3 has 16 amino acids. The CDR3 nucleotides read TGTGCCAGCAGCCTCAGTCCTGCGGGAGTTACAGATACGCAGTATTTT. Protein sequence: CASSLSPAGVTDTQYF.

The chain is built from TRBV14 and TRBJ1-3; D is possibly TRBD1 (5 bases). CDR3 length equals 13 residues. The germline V and J ends were trimmed by 6 bases and 3 bases, with 9 bases remaining between them. Germline V lookup: CDR1 SGHDN, CDR2 FVKESK. In DNA form, the CDR3 reads TGTGCCAGCAGGCCGAGGGGTGGAAACACCATATATTTT. This translates into CASRPRGGNTIYF. Filled out from reference TRBV14 and TRBJ1-3, the complete variable domain reads EAGVTQFPSHSVIEKGQTVTLRCDPISGHDNLYWYRRVMGKEIKFLLHFVKESKQDESGMPNNRFLAERTGGTYSTLKVQPAELEDSGVYFCASRPRGGNTIYFGEGSWLTVV.

The chain joins TRBV9 to TRBJ2-2; 7 bases align to TRBD1. The V segment lost 3 bases and the J segment 0 bases; nucleotides outside the gene matches: 2. The CDR3 totals 15 residues. The germline CDR1 and CDR2 sequences are SGDLS and YYNGEE. CDR3 protein: CASSAGTANTGELFF. The CDR3 DNA reads as TGTGCCAGCAGCGCGGGGACAGCGAACACCGGGGAGCTGTTTTTT.

The rearrangement uses TRBV7-9 and TRBJ2-2, with D possibly matching TRBD1 (6 bases). The germline gives CDR1 SEHNR, CDR2 FQNEAQ (reference sequence). V lost 3 bases and J lost 6, with 17 bases in between. This CDR3 is built from 16 residues. The CDR3 here is CASSFAETGSPGELFF. The CDR3 DNA reads as TGTGCCAGCAGCTTCGCTGAGACAGGCTCGCCCGGGGAGCTGTTTTTT.

Remarks on this clone: The same CDR3 can be traced to other DNA sequences in this sample. The rearrangement uses TRBV28 and TRBJ1-2, with D perhaps matching TRBD1 (5 bases). CDR1 is MDHEN, CDR2 SYDVKM, per germline. The ends were cut back, 2 bases at V and 8 bases at J, with 9 bases in the middle. The CDR3 covers 12 residues. As DNA, the CDR3 is TGTGCCAGCAGTTTAGGGGGTGAAGGCTACACCTTC. This gives the protein CASSLGGEGYTF.

This clone was seen once. The chain links TRBV4-1 to TRBJ2-1; D unresolved. CDR1 and CDR2 (germline): MGHRA, YSYEKL. V gave up 0 bases and J gave up 10 bases, with 10 bases separating them. The CDR3 runs 13 residues. This CDR3 is CASSQEGLLEQFF. CDR3 nucleotides: TGCGCCAGCAGCCAAGAAGGGCTGTTAGAGCAGTTCTTC.

J is TRBJ2-7 and V is TRBV27; D unresolved. The V gene's germline CDR1 is MNHEY and CDR2 SMNVEV (reference sequence). Trimming removed 6 bases at V and 3 bases at J, with 12 bases between. This CDR3 has 13 residues. This CDR3 reads CASRLRLGYEQYF. As DNA, the CDR3 is TGTGCCAGCAGACTTCGATTGGGCTACGAGCAGTACTTC.

The J gene is TRBJ1-2, the V gene TRBV14, with D perhaps matching TRBD1 (5 bases). V dropped 0 bases and J dropped 8 bases, with 13 bases sitting between them. This CDR3 is 14 amino acids long. Germline V gene lookup returns CDR1 SGHDN and CDR2 FVKESK. The CDR3 nucleotides are TGTGCCAGCAGCCAAGATTGGCAGGGCGGGGGCTACACCTTC. Protein: CASSQDWQGGGYTF.

This clone showed up just a few times. The J gene is TRBJ1-1, the V gene TRBV19; TRBD1 is a possible D gene (5 bases). Germline values: CDR1 LNHDA, CDR2 SQIVND (reference sequence). This CDR3 has 13 amino acids. V was clipped by 3 bases and J by 5 bases, with 10 bases between them. As DNA, the CDR3 is TGTGCCAGTAGTATGGGCGGGGCTACTGAAGCTTTCTTT. Its protein product is CASSMGGATEAFF. Looking up the rest from reference TRBV19 and TRBJ1-1 gives the full variable domain: DGGITQSPKYLFRKEGQNVTLSCEQNLNHDAMYWYRQDPGQGLRLIYYSQIVNDFQKGDIAEGYSVSREKKESFPLTVTSAQKNPTAFYLCASSMGGATEAFFGQGTRLTVV.

The V call is TRBV7-9, the J call TRBJ2-1; 11 bases match TRBD2. The V gene end was trimmed by 2 bases and the J gene end by 6 bases; junction bases not matched to a gene: 3. Germline CDR1 is SEHNR and CDR2 is FQNEAQ (reference sequence). This CDR3 comprises 15 residues. This chain's CDR3 is CASSLRLAGGNEQFF. The CDR3 DNA reads TGTGCCAGCAGCTTAAGGCTAGCGGGAGGCAATGAGCAGTTCTTC.

The J gene is TRBJ2-7, the V gene TRBV28, with 8 bases aligning to TRBD1. Germline values: CDR1 MDHEN, CDR2 SYDVKM. CDR3 size: 13 residues. V was pared by 6 bases and J by 6 bases, with 7 bases of the junction left unmatched. The CDR3 nucleotides are TGTGCCAGCAGCGGACAGGGATGGTTCGAGCAGTACTTC. This codes for CASSGQGWFEQYF.

The chain joins TRBV6-1 to TRBJ2-6; D is tentatively TRBD1 or TRBD2 (5 bases each). Deletions cut 7 bases from V and 2 bases from J, with 12 bases between. The CDR3 spans 15 residues. Per the germline V gene, CDR1 is MNHNS and CDR2 is SASEGT. The CDR3 loop reads CASTKWGPGANVLTF. The CDR3 DNA follows: TGTGCCAGCACCAAATGGGGACCTGGGGCCAACGTCCTGACTTTC.

This rearrangement joins TRBV6-5 to TRBJ2-5; D is unclear. Per germline, CDR1 MNHEY and CDR2 SVGAGI. Between the trimmed V and J ends, which lost 6 bases and 5 bases, there was a span of 4 bases. The CDR3 loop spans 10 amino acids. CDR3 loop: CASRGETQYF. The CDR3 nucleotides are TGTGCCAGCAGGGGGGAGACCCAGTACTTC.

The rearrangement links TRBV6-5 to TRBJ2-7; D is uncertain. The germline V gene has CDR1 MNHEY and CDR2 SVGAGI. Trimming took off 8 bases at V and 0 bases at J, with 8 bases between the two ends. The CDR3 runs 12 residues. The CDR3: CASWAVSYEQYF. CDR3 coding DNA: TGTGCCAGCTGGGCGGTCTCCTACGAGCAGTACTTC.

V and J are TRBV25-1 and TRBJ2-5; D gene ambiguous. Deletions cut 0 bases from V and 7 bases from J, with 9 bases between. Germline loops: CDR1 MGHDK, CDR2 SYGVNS. The length of the CDR3 is 13 residues. The CDR3 bases are TGTGCCAGCAGTGAATATGCTAGAGGGACCCAGTACTTC. Protein product: CASSEYARGTQYF.

The genes are TRBV15 and TRBJ2-4; perhaps D is TRBD1 or TRBD2 (6 bases each). Per the germline V gene, CDR1 is LNHNV and CDR2 is YYDKDF (reference sequence). CDR3 length: 17 amino acids. With 1 base removed from V and 0 bases from J, the gap between germline ends came to 13 bases. The CDR3 DNA is TGTGCCACCAGCAGAGGGGGGCTAGCGATAGCCAAAAACATTCAGTACTTC. It specifies CATSRGGLAIAKNIQYF.

Concerning this clone: The germline gene is not matched at one end of the junction; a read error may be the cause. The V and J genes are TRBV5-3 and TRBJ2-7, with 7 bases identical to TRBD2. TRBV5-3 is marked as an open reading frame, function uncertain. CDR3 length: 14 amino acids. CDR3 sequence: CASSLVREAYEQYF. Here the CDR3 DNA reads TGTGCCAGCAGCTTGGTACGGGAGGCCTACGAGCAGTACTTC.

The V gene is TRBV29-1, the J gene TRBJ2-2; the D gene is possibly TRBD2 (6 bases). Germline assignment: CDR1 SQVTM and CDR2 ANQGSEA. V was trimmed by 1 base and J by 7 bases, leaving 13 bases between them. The CDR3 is 14 residues long. The CDR3 loop reads CSVEVEGRGGELFF. The CDR3 DNA is TGCAGCGTTGAAGTGGAGGGGCGGGGCGGGGAGCTGTTTTTT.

The chain couples TRBV4-2 to TRBJ1-3; tentatively, D is TRBD1 (5 bases). Germline lookup yields CDR1 LGHNA and CDR2 YNFKEQ. The CDR3 has 15 amino acids. The ends were cut back, 5 bases at V and 0 bases at J, with 11 bases in the middle. The CDR3 nucleotides are TGTGCCAGCAGCTTGGTGACAGCCTCTGGAAACACCATATATTTT. Amino acid sequence: CASSLVTASGNTIYF.